These 32 T cell receptor beta chains were all obtained from the same sample, sequenced in a study of shared clonotypes between healthy human individuals. Sequencing was performed with immunoSEQ multiplex PCR; in TCRdb, only in-frame clones are kept and a portion is missing. The sample lists roughly 2.5 million clones; around 90% were seen once. The sample was naive CD4+ T cells sorted from blood. The subset: CD45RA+ positively selected. All receptors come from a man between 18 and 29 years old in good health.

This clone showed up just once. The chain recombines TRBV10-1 with TRBJ1-6; D possibly corresponds to TRBD1 (6 bases). The germline V gene encodes CDR1 WNHNN and CDR2 SYGVQD (reference sequence). The CDR3 covers 14 residues. V gave up 4 bases and J gave up 8 bases, with 12 bases separating them. The CDR3: CASSAGAIDSPLHF. Here the CDR3 DNA reads TGCGCCAGCAGTGCGGGGGCCATTGATTCACCCCTCCACTTT.

This clone was counted a single time. This chain links TRBV5-1 with TRBJ2-5; 9 nucleotides line up with TRBD1. In germline, CDR1 is SGHRS, CDR2 YFSETQ. CDR3 size: 15 residues. The trim removed 2 bases at V and 5 bases at J, leaving 7 bases unmatched. This CDR3 is CASSFGTGHGETQYF. The CDR3, as DNA: TGCGCCAGCAGCTTCGGGACAGGGCATGGGGAGACCCAGTACTTC.

The chain links TRBV2 to TRBJ2-6; the D is unclear. The CDR3 totals 18 residues. The germline V gene encodes CDR1 SNHLY and CDR2 FYNNEI. V gave up 1 base and J gave up 0 bases, with 13 bases separating them. This CDR3 is CASSEEIWGFSGANVLTF. CDR3 DNA: TGTGCCAGCAGTGAAGAGATTTGGGGATTCTCTGGGGCCAACGTCCTGACTTTC.

Concerning this clone: The sample carries other DNA sequences with the same CDR3. V and J are TRBV5-1 and TRBJ2-7; 8 bases are a match to TRBD2. Germline lookup yields CDR1 SGHRS and CDR2 YFSETQ. Losses at the gene ends were 2 bases for V and 2 bases for J; bases not matched to a gene: 9. The CDR3 totals 16 residues. The CDR3 protein is CASSLAGAGGAYEQYF. The CDR3 nucleotides are TGCGCCAGCAGCTTAGCCGGCGCGGGGGGCGCCTACGAGCAGTACTTC.

This clone was detected once. The V call is TRBV5-1, the J call TRBJ2-5; unclear D gene. The CDR3 extends over 13 amino acids. V was clipped by 3 bases and J by 2 bases, with 8 bases between them. From germline, CDR1 is SGHRS and CDR2 YFSETQ. The CDR3 nucleotides are TGCGCCAGCAGCTCCCCCCCGCAAGAGACCCAGTACTTC. This gives the protein CASSSPPQETQYF.

V gene TRBV19 combines with J gene TRBJ1-5; TRBD1 matches at 7 bases. This CDR3 has 17 residues. Germline V CDR1 and CDR2: LNHDA, SQIVND (reference sequence). V trimming: 2 bases; J trimming: 0 bases; junction bases outside the gene matches: 7. The CDR3 reads CASSIILGQYSNQPQHF. CDR3 DNA: TGTGCCAGTAGTATAATCTTGGGACAGTATAGCAATCAGCCCCAGCATTTT.

The chain joins TRBV30 to TRBJ2-5; a weak D match, TRBD2 (6 bases). Trimming pared 3 bases from V and 5 bases from J, leaving 19 bases between. The CDR3 covers 15 residues. Looked up from germline, CDR1 is GTSNPN and CDR2 is SVGIG (reference sequence). CDR3 amino acids: CAWRPSDPGRETQYF. DNA of the CDR3: TGTGCCTGGAGGCCTAGTGATCCGGGGAGGGAGACCCAGTACTTC.

As concerns this clone: Other DNA variants within this sample encode the same CDR3. The rearrangement links TRBV7-9 to TRBJ2-2; D is undetermined. Germline V gene data show CDR1 as SEHNR and CDR2 as FQNEAQ (reference sequence). V lost 1 base and J 1 base, leaving 4 bases between the germline ends. There are 14 residues in the CDR3. The CDR3 is CASSLGQNTGELFF. The CDR3 nucleotides are TGTGCCAGCAGCTTAGGACAGAACACCGGGGAGCTGTTTTTT.

This clone turned up a few times. The rearrangement links TRBV15 to TRBJ1-1; D gene ambiguous. The CDR3 runs to 13 residues. Germline values: CDR1 LNHNV, CDR2 YYDKDF (reference sequence). V was pared by 5 bases and J by 3 bases, with 10 bases between. DNA of the CDR3: TGTGCCACCAGCCCCCGAGCGGACACTGAAGCTTTCTTT. This encodes CATSPRADTEAFF.

The chain employs TRBV30 and TRBJ2-5; 8 bases map to TRBD2. The CDR3 spans 13 residues. Germline V CDR1 and CDR2: GTSNPN, SVGIG (reference sequence). The V segment lost 8 bases and the J segment 4 bases; nucleotides outside the gene matches: 9. DNA of the CDR3: TGTGCCCTTATCGGGGGGGGGCGAGAGACCCAGTACTTC. Translation: CALIGGGRETQYF.

The gene calls are TRBV6-1 and TRBJ1-2; D perhaps matches TRBD1 (5 bases). CDR1 and CDR2 from the germline V gene are MNHNS and SASEGT. The CDR3 length is 15 residues. Deletions cut 3 bases from V and 1 base from J, with 12 bases between. The CDR3 sequence is CASSDEGLVNYGYTF. CDR3 DNA: TGTGCCAGCAGTGATGAGGGACTCGTTAACTATGGCTACACCTTC.

This chain uses TRBV28 with TRBJ2-1; D gene uncertain. Trimming stripped 5 bases from V and 3 bases from J, with 5 bases between. The CDR3 extends over 12 amino acids. Germline CDR1 MDHEN, CDR2 SYDVKM. The CDR3 bases are TGTGCCAGCAGTCCCGACTACAATGAGCAGTTCTTC. Its protein is CASSPDYNEQFF.

This rearrangement joins TRBV2 to TRBJ1-1; 11 bases match TRBD1. Per germline, CDR1 SNHLY and CDR2 FYNNEI. The trim removed 6 bases at V and 0 bases at J, leaving 3 bases unmatched. This CDR3 has 15 residues. CDR3 loop: CASRGTGGMNTEAFF. Here the CDR3 DNA reads TGTGCCAGCAGGGGGACAGGGGGAATGAACACTGAAGCTTTCTTT.

Comment on this clone: A junction end diverges from the germline sequence, so it may reflect a read error. The rearrangement joins TRBV7-9 to TRBJ1-1; no reliable D call. The CDR3 is made up of 13 amino acids. Germline CDR1 SEHNR, CDR2 FQNEAQ (reference sequence). The CDR3 reads CASSLDLKTEAFF. CDR3 bases: TGTGCCAGCAGCTTAGATCTGAAGACTGAAGCTTTCTTT.

The chain uses TRBV7-8 and TRBJ2-2; D is possibly TRBD1 (6 bases). There are 16 residues in the CDR3. Germline CDR1 reads SGHVS; CDR2 reads FQNEAQ. V was shortened by 0 bases and J by 1 base, with 9 bases between the two germline ends. The CDR3 bases are TGTGCCAGCAGCTTAGCTACAGGGATGAACACCGGGGAGCTGTTTTTT. Translating gives CASSLATGMNTGELFF.

The chain recombines TRBV6-1 with TRBJ2-7; D is unresolved. The CDR3 has 17 residues. Trimming stripped 3 bases from V and 2 bases from J, with 20 bases between. Germline loops: CDR1 MNHNS, CDR2 SASEGT. As DNA, the CDR3 is TGTGCCAGCAGTGAGACCTCCCCGCCCCTAATTACCTACGAGCAGTACTTC. Protein: CASSETSPPLITYEQYF.

The CDR3 DNA reads TGTGCCAGTAACCCGCCCGGCAGGACGGACACTGAAGCTTTCTTT. It codes for CASNPPGRTDTEAFF. The rearrangement uses TRBV19 and TRBJ1-1; D is ambiguous. CDR1 LNHDA and CDR2 SQIVND come from the germline V gene (reference sequence). This CDR3 spans 15 amino acids. The ends were cut back, 7 bases at V and 3 bases at J, with 18 bases in the middle.

J is TRBJ1-1 and V is TRBV7-2; no definite D call. The CDR3 runs to 15 residues. V was cut by 3 bases and J by 2 bases, with 13 bases left in between. Germline lookup yields CDR1 SGHTA and CDR2 FQGNSA. CDR3 nucleotides: TGTGCCAGCAGCTTGGACGCCGGGAGAAACACTGAAGCTTTCTTT. Translation: CASSLDAGRNTEAFF.

This rearrangement joins TRBV7-6 to TRBJ2-2; unclear D gene. V dropped 8 bases and J dropped 4 bases, with 17 bases sitting between them. Germline V gene data show CDR1 as SGHVS and CDR2 as FNYEAQ. CDR3 length: 15 amino acids. The CDR3 region has the DNA TGTGCCAGCGCCTACAATTGGCCTCTCACCGGGGAGCTGTTTTTT. This sequence encodes CASAYNWPLTGELFF.

The genes are TRBV19 and TRBJ1-3; D ambiguous. V was trimmed by 1 base and J by 7 bases, leaving 20 bases between them. Germline V CDR1 and CDR2: LNHDA, SQIVND (reference sequence). The CDR3 spans 17 residues. The CDR3 nucleotides read TGTGCCAGTAGTATAGTCGGGAGAGAGGCGGCGCGCAACACCATATATTTT. Amino acid sequence: CASSIVGREAARNTIYF.

The rearrangement links TRBV19 to TRBJ2-5, with a weak D call TRBD1 (6 bases). V was clipped by 4 bases and J by 4 bases, with 10 bases between them. The CDR3 sequence is 13 residues long. The germline gives CDR1 LNHDA, CDR2 SQIVND (reference sequence). The CDR3 DNA sequence: TGTGCCAGTAGTAATCAGGGGTCAGAGACCCAGTACTTC. Amino acids: CASSNQGSETQYF.

This sequence joins TRBV7-2 and TRBJ2-5; perhaps TRBD2 as D (5 bases). V lost 3 bases to trimming and J lost 3 bases, with 14 bases between them. Germline CDR1 and CDR2: SGHTA and FQGNSA. The length of the CDR3 is 15 residues. The CDR3: CASSFSGSREETQYF. The DNA for the CDR3 is TGTGCCAGCAGCTTTTCGGGGTCGCGAGAAGAGACCCAGTACTTC.

The chain joins TRBV29-1 to TRBJ2-5; D gene unclear. Germline CDR1 and CDR2: SQVTM and ANQGSEA. V was cut by 6 bases and J by 1 base, with 12 bases left in between. The CDR3 is 13 residues long. CDR3 bases: TGCAGCGTCCGTTTGATGGGCCAAGAGACCCAGTACTTC. This codes for CSVRLMGQETQYF.

The V and J genes are TRBV2 and TRBJ1-2, with TRBD1 matching 7 bases. Germline assignment: CDR1 SNHLY and CDR2 FYNNEI. The ends lost 6 bases at V and 4 bases at J; junction bases unmatched: 8. The CDR3 loop spans 14 amino acids. CDR3 sequence: CASSAQTGVYGYTF. CDR3 DNA sequence: TGTGCCAGCAGCGCCCAAACAGGGGTCTATGGCTACACCTTC.

The chain carries TRBV25-1 and TRBJ2-5, with 8 bases fitting TRBD1. The DNA end favors TRBJ2-7, so the J call may be wrong. CDR3 length equals 15 residues. Germline loops: CDR1 MGHDK, CDR2 SYGVNS. The DNA for the CDR3 is TGTGCCAGCAGGCCGGGACAGGAGAATTCCTACGAGCAGTACTTC. It yields the protein CASRPGQENSYEQYF.

The rearrangement joins TRBV19 to TRBJ2-7; 7 nucleotides align to TRBD2. The CDR3 extends over 16 amino acids. V lost 5 bases, J lost 5 bases, and 15 bases stayed unmatched. CDR1 is LNHDA, CDR2 SQIVND, per germline (reference sequence). DNA of the CDR3: TGTGCCAGTAGTCCTAGGCGGGGGAGGCGGCTCGACGAGCAGTACTTC. This sequence encodes CASSPRRGRRLDEQYF.

The chain links TRBV5-5 to TRBJ1-1, with D uncertain. The germline V and J ends were trimmed by 0 bases and 1 base, with 7 bases remaining between them. Germline lookup yields CDR1 SGHKS and CDR2 YYEKEE (reference sequence). This CDR3 comprises 14 residues. CDR3 in DNA: TGTGCCAGCAGCTTGGCGCCGAAGAACACTGAAGCTTTCTTT. It specifies CASSLAPKNTEAFF.

This chain uses TRBV5-1 with TRBJ2-1; 9 nucleotides match TRBD2. V was clipped by 4 bases and J by 7 bases; unmatched bases: 9. CDR3 length: 15 amino acids. Looked up from germline, CDR1 is SGHRS and CDR2 is YFSETQ. For the CDR3, the DNA is TGCGCCAGCAGCCTGGGGACTAGCCCTAGGAATGAGCAGTTCTTC. Its translation is CASSLGTSPRNEQFF.

Concerning this clone itself: Other DNA sequences in the sample encode the same CDR3. The chain uses TRBV4-1 and TRBJ1-6; D unclear. V lost 1 base to trimming and J lost 4 bases, with 5 bases between them. CDR1 and CDR2 (germline): MGHRA, YSYEKL. This CDR3 has 14 residues. The DNA of the CDR3 is TGCGCCAGCAGCCAAGCGGGATATAATTCACCCCTCCACTTT. Amino acid sequence: CASSQAGYNSPLHF.

This clone has just a few counts. This sequence joins TRBV28 and TRBJ1-5, with 8 nucleotides matching TRBD1. With 7 bases clipped from V and 7 bases from J, the junction kept 12 bases outside the gene matches. The CDR3 is made up of 15 amino acids. CDR1 and CDR2 (germline): MDHEN, SYDVKM. This CDR3 is CASTWTGRHGQPQHF. The CDR3 DNA reads TGTGCCAGCACCTGGACAGGGCGCCATGGACAGCCCCAGCATTTT.

The chain recombines TRBV7-2 with TRBJ1-5; 7 nucleotides align to TRBD1. The V segment lost 5 bases and the J segment 6 bases; nucleotides outside the gene matches: 4. The CDR3 is made up of 13 amino acids. The germline gives CDR1 SGHTA, CDR2 FQGNSA. This chain's CDR3 is CASSDRARQPQHF. In nucleotides, the CDR3 is TGTGCCAGCAGCGACAGGGCTCGTCAGCCCCAGCATTTT.

The rearrangement uses TRBV23-1 and TRBJ2-7; TRBD1 aligns across 8 bases. TRBV23-1 is an ORF; its function is uncertain. The J segment lost 0 bases and the V segment lost 3 bases, leaving 7 bases of the junction unmatched. The CDR3 is 16 residues long. DNA for the CDR3: TGCGCCAGCAGTCAGCCGGGACAGGCAAGCTCCTACGAGCAGTACTTC. Translated: CASSQPGQASSYEQYF.